Reported below is one TCR beta chain. Antigen: not known. Trimming stripped 0 bases from V and 4 bases from J, with 13 bases between. This CDR3 contains 16 residues. This record belongs to a study of radiotherapy plus CTLA-4 blockade in lung cancer. Study-wide results and caveats: The study found tumor-derived TCR clones expanded in blood after radiotherapy plus ipilimumab.

Patients in the study, people with chemo-refractory metastatic non-small-cell lung cancer, received focal radiation plus ipilimumab CTLA-4 blockade. Using immunoSEQ multiplex PCR, the repertoire was profiled, and TCRdb retains in-frame clones only, with some absent. This table has roughly 75,000 clones, approximately 80% appearing once. The sequences come from peripheral blood, collected from a patient treated with radiotherapy plus ipilimumab. The chain uses TRBV23-1 and TRBJ2-1, with D possibly being TRBD2 (5 bases). TRBV23-1 is identified as an open reading frame with a role that is uncertain. The sequence was collected from a human donor with non-small cell lung cancer who had stable disease on radiotherapy plus ipilimumab. The CDR3 loop is CASSQSSARQYNEQFF. The DNA of the CDR3 is TGCGCCAGCAGTCAATCTAGCGCCCGTCAGTACAATGAGCAGTTCTTC.